Here is one TCR beta chain with its context. TCRdb re-analyzed the 5' RACE reads; it lists each CDR3 protein once, without DNA. This sample lists fewer than 150,000 distinct CDR3 sequences; its ten largest clones have 2% to 3%. The sample is drawn from a study of monozygotic twins with inflammatory bowel disease. The CDR3 covers 16 residues. Germline V gene data show CDR1 as DFQATT and CDR2 as SNEGSKA (reference sequence). The chain has TRBV20-1 and TRBJ2-7. The sample consisted of blood. This sequence originates from a human donor with ulcerative colitis or Crohn's disease, or a healthy co-twin of an affected twin (not recorded which). CDR3 sequence: CSARDRKAVLFYEQYF.